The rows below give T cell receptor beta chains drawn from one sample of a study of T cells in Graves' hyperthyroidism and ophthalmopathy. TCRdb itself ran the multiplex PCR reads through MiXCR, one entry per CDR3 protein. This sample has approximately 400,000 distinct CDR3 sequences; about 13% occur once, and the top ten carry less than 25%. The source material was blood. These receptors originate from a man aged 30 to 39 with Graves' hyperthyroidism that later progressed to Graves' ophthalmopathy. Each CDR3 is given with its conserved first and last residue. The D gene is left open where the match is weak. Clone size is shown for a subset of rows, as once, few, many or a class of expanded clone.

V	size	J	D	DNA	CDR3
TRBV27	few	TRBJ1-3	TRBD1	TGTGCCAGCAGTCCGGACAGGGGGCATGGAAACACCATATATTTT	CASSPDRGHGNTIYF
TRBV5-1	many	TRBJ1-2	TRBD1	TGCGCCAGCAGCCGGAATCCCGGGACAGGGGGCGCGAACTATGGCTACACCTTC	CASSRNPGTGGANYGYTF
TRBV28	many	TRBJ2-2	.	TGTGCCAGCAAAAATTACAGGAACACCGGGGAGCTGTTTTTT	CASKNYRNTGELFF
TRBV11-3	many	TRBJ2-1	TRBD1	TGTGCCAGCAGCTCCCCCTCCGCCGGACAGGGGAACAATGAGCAGTTCTTC	CASSSPSAGQGNNEQFF
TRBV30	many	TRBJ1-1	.	TGTGCCTGGAGTGATGGGATCGGGAACACTGAAGCTTTCTTT	CAWSDGIGNTEAFF
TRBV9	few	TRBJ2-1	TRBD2	TGTGCCAGCAGTTATTTGACTAGCGGGGGGGACAATGAGCAGTTCTTC	CASSYLTSGGDNEQFF
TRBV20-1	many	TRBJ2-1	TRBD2	TGCAGTGCTATTACTAGCGGGGGGGCCAATGAGCAGTTCTTC	CSAITSGGANEQFF
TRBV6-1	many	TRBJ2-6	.	TGTGCCAGCAGTTTCTCTGGGGCCAACGTCCTGACTTTC	CASSFSGANVLTF
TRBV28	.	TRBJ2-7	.	TGTGCCAGCAGTCCCCTGGGGGGTCGCAACGAGCAGTACTTC	CASSPLGGRNEQYF
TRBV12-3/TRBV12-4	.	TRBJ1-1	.	TGTGCCAGCAGTGTCACCCAAGCAGCAGTTTTGAACACTGAAGCTTTCTTT	CASSVTQAAVLNTEAFF
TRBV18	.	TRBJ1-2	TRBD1	TGTGCCAGCTCACCACCGGACAGGGAAGGATATGGCTACACCTTC	CASSPPDREGYGYTF
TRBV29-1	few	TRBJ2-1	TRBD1	TGCAGCGTTGGTGGGGACAGAGTACGAAAGCAGTTCTTC	CSVGGDRVRKQFF
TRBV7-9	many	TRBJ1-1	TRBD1	TGTGCCAGCAGCTACGGACAGGGGGTGAACACTGAAGCTTTCTTT	CASSYGQGVNTEAFF
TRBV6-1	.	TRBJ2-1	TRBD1	TGTGCCAGCAGCGAAGACCCAGGGGGTCACAATGAGCAGTTCTTC	CASSEDPGGHNEQFF
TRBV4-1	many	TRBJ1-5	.	TGCGCCAGCAGCCAAGATGGGATCTTTAATCAGCCCCAGCATTTT	CASSQDGIFNQPQHF
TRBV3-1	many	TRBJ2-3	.	TGTGCCAGCAGCCAAGAGGAAGGGAGCACAGATACGCAGTATTTT	CASSQEEGSTDTQYF
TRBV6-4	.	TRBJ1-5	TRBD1	TGTGCCAGCAGGACCTACCAGGGGGCGGCTCAGCCCCAGCATTTT	CASRTYQGAAQPQHF
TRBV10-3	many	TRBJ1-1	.	TGTGCCATCAAGGATGATATGAACACTGAAGCTTTCTTT	CAIKDDMNTEAFF
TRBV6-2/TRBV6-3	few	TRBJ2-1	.	TGTGCCAGCAGTTTTAGGGTAAGGGGTTGGGACAATGAGCAGTTCTTC	CASSFRVRGWDNEQFF
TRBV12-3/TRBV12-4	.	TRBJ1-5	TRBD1	TGTGCCAGCAGACGCACACAGGGGCTCAATCAGCCCCAGCATTTT	CASRRTQGLNQPQHF
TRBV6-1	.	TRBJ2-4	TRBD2	TGTGCCAGCAGTTATGCCCTGGGTAGCGGGGGAAACATTCAGTACTTC	CASSYALGSGGNIQYF
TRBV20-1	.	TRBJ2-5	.	TGCAGTGCTACAGGGCAAATCCACCAAGAGACCCAGTACTTC	CSATGQIHQETQYF
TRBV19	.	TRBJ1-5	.	TGTGCCAGTAGTGCCTGGACAGTGTCCAATCAGCCCCAGCATTTT	CASSAWTVSNQPQHF
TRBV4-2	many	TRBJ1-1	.	TGTGCCAGCAGCCCCGGGACGTTACGGCACACTGAAGCTTTCTTT	CASSPGTLRHTEAFF
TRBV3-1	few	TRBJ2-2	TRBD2	TGTGCCAGCAGCCAAGTCGCGGCGGGGGAGAACACCGGGGAGCTGTTTTTT	CASSQVAAGENTGELFF
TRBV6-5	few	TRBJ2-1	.	TGTGCCAGCAGTTACGGGGCAGTGGGTGAGCAGTTCTTC	CASSYGAVGEQFF
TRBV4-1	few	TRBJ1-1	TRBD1	TGCGCCAGCAGCCATAGACAGGGGGCGGAAGCTTTCTTT	CASSHRQGAEAFF
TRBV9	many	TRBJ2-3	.	TGTGCCAGCAGCGTACGATTAACGGGGGATACGCAGTATTTT	CASSVRLTGDTQYF
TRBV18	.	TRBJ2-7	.	TGTGCCAGCTCACCTCCGGACTCGACCTACGAGCAGTACTTC	CASSPPDSTYEQYF
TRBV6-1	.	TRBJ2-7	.	TGTGCCAGCAGTACTGCCTCCGGGACTCTCGGATACGAGCAGTACTTC	CASSTASGTLGYEQYF
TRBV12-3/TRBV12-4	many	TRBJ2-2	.	TGTGCCAGCAGCTGGGACTTCCCAAACGGGGAGCTGTTTTTT	CASSWDFPNGELFF
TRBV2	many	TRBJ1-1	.	TGTGCCAGCAGTGAGACCGTAAACACTGAAGCTTTCTTT	CASSETVNTEAFF
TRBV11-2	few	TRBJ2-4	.	TGTGCCAGCAGCTTATCCGAGGACATCGAGTACTTC	CASSLSEDIEYF
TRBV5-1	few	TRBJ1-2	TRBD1	TGCGCCAGCAGCTTGGGGACAGGGGGAAGACGGTACACCTTC	CASSLGTGGRRYTF
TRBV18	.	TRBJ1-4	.	TGTGCCAGCTCACCAGGGGTCGGGGAAAAACTGTTTTTT	CASSPGVGEKLFF
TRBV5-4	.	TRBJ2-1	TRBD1	TGTGCCAGCAGCTTGGGGAGGCAGGGGGATGAGCAGTTCTTC	CASSLGRQGDEQFF